A selection of T cell receptor beta chains follows, all from one sample in a study of blood T cells in healthy people across ages. TCRdb re-derived calls from the 5' RACE reads in MiXCR, one entry per CDR3 protein. The top ten clones hold 7.9% of a sample with about 1,500,000 distinct CDR3 sequences, roughly 40% of them seen once. Sequencing used blood. These receptors were obtained from a woman between 18 and 29 years old in good health. The CDR3 runs from the conserved cysteine through the conserved F or W.

TRBV6-1	CASSAHPPGSYNEQFF
TRBV5-1	CASSVSGTDKETQYF
TRBV3-1	CASSQGQGRSNEQFF
TRBV7-8	CASSSGTSGRTGTDTQYF
TRBV7-9	CASSPGTDYEQYF
TRBV7-9	CATNDGFYSNQPQHF
TRBV12-3/TRBV12-4	CASSLGPRYTNEQFF
TRBV6-5	CASRRGLYSYEQYF
TRBV7-9	CASSLGSAGSTDTQYF
TRBV7-8	CASSLGPQGMGELFF
TRBV7-2	CASSSGLAGGHEQYF
TRBV2	CASGSGLAGGEQFF
TRBV6-5	CASKLGDSANYGYTF
TRBV5-5	CASSGGQGMNTEAFF
TRBV9	CASSVGTAGTTQETQYF
TRBV6-6	CASSYSNTGTDSYEQYF
TRBV20-1	CSAKGTGDEQFF
TRBV11-2	CASSLVLGDFLEAFF
TRBV7-9	CASSAGRAGEGEQFF
TRBV29-1	CSFGRATNEKLFF
TRBV11-1	CASSPGLAGSVEQFF
TRBV11-2	CASSLHSGGTDTQYF
TRBV4-1	CASGPRDDVEGREKLFF
TRBV29-1	CSVENTEAFF
TRBV7-9	CASSFWAGPAPVETQYF
TRBV6-1	CASRTTGLNTEAFF
TRBV7-9	CSSSRQGNEQYF
TRBV7-2	CASNQRQVIGVSYTF
TRBV27	CASSLRDGPYEQYF
TRBV10-3	CAISGGAQGAYEQYF
TRBV5-1	CASSSAVGSSYNEQFF
TRBV7-2	CASTPRVAQYGYTF
TRBV9	CASSVDFQETQYF
TRBV15	CATSRGTGTGTNEQFF
TRBV7-9	CASSLGAGRYF
TRBV20-1	CSAREIRGTAEAFF
TRBV3-1	CASSQEGDEQFF
TRBV10-3	CAISPGGDSNQPQHF
TRBV4-1	CASSQEPAGELYF
TRBV4-1	CASNLAPGTSLLDEQFF
TRBV12-3/TRBV12-4	CASSLGQGRMPEAFF
TRBV7-9	CASSSPTQGYEQYF
TRBV3-1	CASSPLQGDEKLFF
TRBV2	CASREGRDNNEQYF
TRBV5-1	CASAEGWGDSSYNEQFF
TRBV20-1	CSATPIPGERTYNEQFF
TRBV5-6	CASSVEQGAGNTIYF
TRBV12-3/TRBV12-4	CASVSYNEQFF
TRBV2	CASTEGLAGADTQYF
TRBV7-2	CASSLLTSGVNEQFF
TRBV29-1	CSVELVGGWGYTF
TRBV27	CASSPSLDYPGGYTF
TRBV5-1	CASSASSYNEQFF